This T cell receptor beta chain was profiled in a study of early T cells in non-severe SARS-CoV-2 infection. Study details: Chains were not paired, and sequencing was done on bulk RNA from unsorted whole blood.

Unique molecular identifiers were added to individual cDNA molecules. TCRdb ran MiXCR on the 5' RACE reads and lists one entry per CDR3 protein. The sample has 20,000 to 25,000 distinct CDR3 sequences, 4.7% seen once. Study-wide results and limits: VDJdb matching, biased toward anti-spike CD8 responses, missed private and CD4 specificities.

The CDR3 runs 17 residues. Germline values: CDR1 SGHRS, CDR2 YFSETQ. Between the trimmed V and J ends, which lost 0 bases and 0 bases, there was a span of 10 bases. This clonotype has ten or more counts. No antigen is known for it. This TCR was recovered from an adult who was a healthcare worker with PCR-confirmed SARS-CoV-2 infection or an uninfected control (not recorded which). The J gene is TRBJ2-6, the V gene TRBV5-1; the D is unclear. The sample taken for sequencing was whole blood. CDR3 loop: CASSLDIGSSGANVLTF. For the CDR3, the DNA is TGCGCCAGCAGCTTGGATATAGGTAGCTCTGGGGCCAACGTCCTGACTTTC.